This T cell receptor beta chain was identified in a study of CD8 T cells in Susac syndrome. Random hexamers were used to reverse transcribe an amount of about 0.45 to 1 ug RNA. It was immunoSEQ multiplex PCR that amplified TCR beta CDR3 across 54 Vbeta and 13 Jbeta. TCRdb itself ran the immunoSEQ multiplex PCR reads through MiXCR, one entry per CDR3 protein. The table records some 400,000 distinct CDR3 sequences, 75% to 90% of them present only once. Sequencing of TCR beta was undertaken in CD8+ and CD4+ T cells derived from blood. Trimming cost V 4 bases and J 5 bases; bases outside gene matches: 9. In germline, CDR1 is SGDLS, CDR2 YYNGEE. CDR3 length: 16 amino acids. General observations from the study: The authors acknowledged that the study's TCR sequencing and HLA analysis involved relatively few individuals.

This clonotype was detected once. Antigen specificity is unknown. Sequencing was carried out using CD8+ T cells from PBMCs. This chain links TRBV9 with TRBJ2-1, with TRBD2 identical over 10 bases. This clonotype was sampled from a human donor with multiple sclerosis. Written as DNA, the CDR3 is TGTGCCAGCAGCCTGGCCGGGACTAGCGCAAACAATGAGCAGTTCTTC. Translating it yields CASSLAGTSANNEQFF.